These T cell receptor beta chains were read from a single sample in a study of human T cells and chemical hapten exposure. Using its own MiXCR run on the RACE reads, TCRdb lists one record per CDR3 protein. The sample includes fewer than 300,000 distinct CDR3 sequences, roughly 7.4% of them seen just once. The specimen was whole blood, collected in connection with sensitization to the hapten diphenylcyclopropenone (DPC). All receptors come from a man between 18 and 29 years old with alopecia areata. Some clones in this sample may be carry-over from other donors' samples. The CDR3 runs from the conserved cysteine through the conserved F or W. The D gene is left open where the match is weak. Only part of the rows carry a size: once, few, many, or a class if the clone is expanded.

TRBV11-3	13	.	TRBJ2-3	few	CASSLASQNTQYF	TGTGCCAGCAGCTTAGCGTCCCAGAATACGCAGTATTTT
TRBV7-9	11	.	TRBJ1-2	few	CASSDPHGYTF	TGTGCCAGCAGCGATCCCCATGGCTACACCTTC
TRBV4-3	16	.	TRBJ2-2	.	CASSQDGGRITGELFF	TGCGCCAGCAGCCAAGATGGGGGGCGCATCACCGGGGAGCTGTTTTTT
TRBV7-9	15	TRBD1	TRBJ2-3	many	CASRDRTGNTDTQYF	TGTGCCAGCAGAGACCGGACAGGGAACACAGATACGCAGTATTTT
TRBV7-6	14	.	TRBJ1-1	.	CASSLGGHHTEAFF	TGTGCCAGCAGCTTAGGGGGACATCACACTGAAGCTTTCTTT
TRBV28	14	.	TRBJ1-2	.	CASTPGGDRYGYTF	TGTGCCAGCACCCCCGGTGGGGACCGCTATGGCTACACCTTC
TRBV7-9	17	TRBD1	TRBJ1-3	few	CASSLDGTGLIGNTIYF	TGTGCCAGCAGCTTAGACGGGACAGGGTTAATCGGAAACACCATATATTTT
TRBV28	15	TRBD1	TRBJ1-1	.	CASSPGDRGHTEAFF	TGTGCCAGCAGTCCGGGCGACAGGGGACACACTGAAGCTTTCTTT
TRBV2	13	.	TRBJ1-2	few	CASSDKENYGYTF	TGTGCCAGCAGTGATAAGGAAAACTATGGCTACACCTTC
TRBV18	16	TRBD1	TRBJ2-3	few	CASSPDRGFSTDTQYF	TGTGCCAGCTCACCTGACAGGGGATTTAGCACAGATACGCAGTATTTT
TRBV28	15	.	TRBJ2-7	many	CASSRGRGLGYEQYF	TGTGCCAGCAGCCGCGGACGGGGCCTTGGGTACGAGCAGTACTTC
TRBV4-2	16	TRBD2	TRBJ2-3	.	CASSQSGTSLADTQYF	TGTGCCAGCAGCCAATCCGGGACTAGCCTCGCAGATACGCAGTATTTT
TRBV6-9	17	TRBD1	TRBJ1-2	few	CASRGTLEQGEEGGYTF	TGTGCCAGCAGAGGGACCTTAGAACAGGGGGAAGAAGGTGGCTACACCTTC
TRBV20-1	14	.	TRBJ2-5	.	CSARDGGSQETQYF	TGCAGTGCTAGAGATGGAGGCAGCCAAGAGACCCAGTACTTC
TRBV7-9	14	TRBD1	TRBJ2-2	few	CASSWTGGAGELFF	TGTGCCAGCAGCTGGACAGGGGGAGCCGGGGAGCTGTTTTTT
TRBV5-1	13	.	TRBJ2-7	.	CASSPGTEDEQYF	TGCGCCAGCAGCCCCGGGACTGAGGACGAGCAGTACTTC
TRBV27	14	TRBD1	TRBJ2-7	.	CASRPGTDVSEQYF	TGTGCCAGCAGACCCGGGACAGACGTCTCCGAGCAGTACTTC
TRBV6-5	13	.	TRBJ2-4	few	CASSYSLQNIQYF	TGTGCCAGCAGTTACTCTCTCCAAAACATTCAGTACTTC
TRBV4-2	14	.	TRBJ2-7	.	CASSQYRVSYEQYF	TGTGCCAGCAGCCAATACCGGGTCTCCTACGAGCAGTACTTC
TRBV14	14	TRBD2	TRBJ2-1	.	CASSLLAGGHEQFF	TGTGCCAGCAGCCTCCTAGCGGGGGGGCATGAGCAGTTCTTC